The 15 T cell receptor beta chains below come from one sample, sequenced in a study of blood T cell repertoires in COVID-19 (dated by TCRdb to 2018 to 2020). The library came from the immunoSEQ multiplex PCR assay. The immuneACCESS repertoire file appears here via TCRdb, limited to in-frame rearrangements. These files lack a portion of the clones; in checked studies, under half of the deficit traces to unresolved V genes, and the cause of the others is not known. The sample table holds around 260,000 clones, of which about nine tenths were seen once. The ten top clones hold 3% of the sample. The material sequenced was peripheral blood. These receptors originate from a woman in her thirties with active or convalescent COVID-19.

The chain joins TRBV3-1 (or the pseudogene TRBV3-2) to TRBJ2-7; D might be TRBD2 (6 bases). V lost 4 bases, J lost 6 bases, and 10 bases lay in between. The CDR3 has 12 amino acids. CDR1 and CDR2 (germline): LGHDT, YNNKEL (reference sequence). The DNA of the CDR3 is TGTGCCAGCAGCCGGGACTGGGGCGAGCAGTACTTC. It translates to CASSRDWGEQYF.

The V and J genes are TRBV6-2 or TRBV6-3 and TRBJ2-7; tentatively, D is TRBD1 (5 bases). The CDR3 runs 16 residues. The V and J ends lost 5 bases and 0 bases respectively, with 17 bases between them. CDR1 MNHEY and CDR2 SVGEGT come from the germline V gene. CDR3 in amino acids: CASSPTVPRYSYEQYF. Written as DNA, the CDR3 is TGTGCCAGCAGTCCGACAGTTCCTAGGTACTCCTACGAGCAGTACTTC.

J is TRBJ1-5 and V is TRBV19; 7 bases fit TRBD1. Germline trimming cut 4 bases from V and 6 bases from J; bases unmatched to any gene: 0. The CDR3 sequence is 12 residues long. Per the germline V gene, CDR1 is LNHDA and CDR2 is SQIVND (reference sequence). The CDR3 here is CASSTGGQPQHF. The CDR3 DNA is TGTGCCAGTAGTACAGGGGGTCAGCCCCAGCATTTT.

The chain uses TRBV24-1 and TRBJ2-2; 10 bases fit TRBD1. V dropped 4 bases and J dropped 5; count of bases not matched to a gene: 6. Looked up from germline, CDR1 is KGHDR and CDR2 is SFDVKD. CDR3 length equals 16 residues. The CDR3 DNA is TGTGCCACCAGTGACCCTGGACAGGGGGAAACCGGGGAGCTGTTTTTT. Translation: CATSDPGQGETGELFF.

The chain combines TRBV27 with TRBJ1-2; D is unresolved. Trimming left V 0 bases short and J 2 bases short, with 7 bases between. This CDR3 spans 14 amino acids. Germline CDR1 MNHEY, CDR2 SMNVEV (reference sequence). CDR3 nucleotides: TGTGCCAGCAGTTTATCACGGGGAAACTATGGCTACACCTTC. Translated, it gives CASSLSRGNYGYTF.

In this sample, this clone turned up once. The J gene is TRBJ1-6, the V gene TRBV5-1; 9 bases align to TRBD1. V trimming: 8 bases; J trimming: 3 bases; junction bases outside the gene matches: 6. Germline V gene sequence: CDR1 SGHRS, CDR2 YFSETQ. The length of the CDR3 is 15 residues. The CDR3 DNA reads TGCGCCAGTCGACAGGGGGAGAGCTATAATTCACCCCTCCACTTT. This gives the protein CASRQGESYNSPLHF.

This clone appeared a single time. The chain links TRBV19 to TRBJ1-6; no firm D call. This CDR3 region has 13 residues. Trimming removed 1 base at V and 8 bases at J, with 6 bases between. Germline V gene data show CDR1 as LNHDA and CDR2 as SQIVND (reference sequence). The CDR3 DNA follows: TGTGCCAGTAGTATAGGGCAGGATTCACCCCTCCACTTT. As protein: CASSIGQDSPLHF.

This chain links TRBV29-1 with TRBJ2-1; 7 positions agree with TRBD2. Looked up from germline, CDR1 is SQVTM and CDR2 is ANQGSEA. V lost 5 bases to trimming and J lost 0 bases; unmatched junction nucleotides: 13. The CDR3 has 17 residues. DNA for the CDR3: TGCAGCGTTCCCCCCCCTCAGCGCGGGAGCTCCTACAATGAGCAGTTCTTC. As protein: CSVPPPQRGSSYNEQFF.

The DNA for the CDR3 is TGCAGCGGGGACAGGGGAACGGGCTTTGGGGAAGCTTTCTTT. This translates into CSGDRGTGFGEAFF. J is TRBJ1-1 and V is TRBV29-1; 10 bases agree with TRBD1. The CDR3 loop spans 14 amino acids. Looked up from germline, CDR1 is SQVTM and CDR2 is ANQGSEA. J lost 8 bases, V lost 7 bases, and 13 bases had no gene match.

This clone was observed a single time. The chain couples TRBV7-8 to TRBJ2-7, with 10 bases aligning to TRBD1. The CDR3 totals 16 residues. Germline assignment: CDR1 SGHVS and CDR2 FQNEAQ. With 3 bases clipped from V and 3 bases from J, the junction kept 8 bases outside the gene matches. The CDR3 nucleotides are TGTGCCAGCAGCTTCCCCCGGGACAGGGGTTACTACGAGCAGTACTTC. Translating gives CASSFPRDRGYYEQYF.

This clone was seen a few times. In nucleotides, the CDR3 is TGTGCCAGCAGCTTGGTGGGACAGGGGTCCTACGAGCAGTACTTC. Its translation: CASSLVGQGSYEQYF. The V and J genes are TRBV5-6 and TRBJ2-7; 10 bases map to TRBD1. V lost 0 bases, J lost 1 base, and 1 base stayed unmatched. The length of the CDR3 is 15 residues. Germline V gene sequence: CDR1 SGHDT, CDR2 YYEEEE.

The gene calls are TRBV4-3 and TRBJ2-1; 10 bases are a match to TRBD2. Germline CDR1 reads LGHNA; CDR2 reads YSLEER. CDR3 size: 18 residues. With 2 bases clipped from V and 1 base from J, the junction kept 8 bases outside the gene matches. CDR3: CASSQRRGAGGSYNEQFF. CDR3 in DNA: TGCGCCAGCAGCCAACGACGAGGAGCGGGGGGGTCCTACAATGAGCAGTTCTTC.

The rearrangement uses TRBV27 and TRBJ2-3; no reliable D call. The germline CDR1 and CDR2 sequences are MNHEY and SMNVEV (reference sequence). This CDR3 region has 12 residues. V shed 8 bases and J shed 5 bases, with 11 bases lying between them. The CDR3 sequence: CASGWSGDTQYF. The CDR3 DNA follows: TGTGCCAGCGGGTGGTCGGGAGATACGCAGTATTTT.

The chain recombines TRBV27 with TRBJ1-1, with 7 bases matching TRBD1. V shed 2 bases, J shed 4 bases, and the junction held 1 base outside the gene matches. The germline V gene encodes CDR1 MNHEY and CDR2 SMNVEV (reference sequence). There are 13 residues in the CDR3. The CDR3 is CASSLQGGTEAFF. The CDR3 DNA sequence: TGTGCCAGCAGTTTACAGGGGGGCACTGAAGCTTTCTTT.

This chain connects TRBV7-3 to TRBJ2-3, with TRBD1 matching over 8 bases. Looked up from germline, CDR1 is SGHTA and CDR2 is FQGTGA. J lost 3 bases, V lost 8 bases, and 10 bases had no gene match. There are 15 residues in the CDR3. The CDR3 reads CASSPTGVETDTQYF. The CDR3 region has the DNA TGTGCCAGCTCCCCGACAGGGGTGGAAACAGATACGCAGTATTTT.